What follows are 17 T cell receptor beta chains derived from one specimen sequenced in a study of blood T cell repertoires in COVID-19. This table comes from immunoSEQ multiplex PCR, and its TCRdb copy is limited to in-frame clones, with some not included. The sample comprises about 100,000 clones, approximately 86% of which are singletons, and 1.7% rests with the top ten. The specimen was peripheral blood. Receptors were obtained from a man older than 75 with acute or convalescent COVID-19.

The V gene is TRBV28, the J gene TRBJ1-5; TRBD1 agrees at 9 bases. This CDR3 is 15 amino acids long. Losses at the gene ends were 5 bases for V and 2 bases for J; bases not matched to a gene: 4. In germline, CDR1 is MDHEN, CDR2 SYDVKM. This CDR3 reads CASSTGGDGNQPQHF. The CDR3 nucleotides read TGTGCCAGCAGTACAGGGGGCGATGGCAATCAGCCCCAGCATTTT.

The chain combines TRBV5-1 with TRBJ2-1, with 7 bases lining up with TRBD1. Losses at the gene ends were 2 bases for V and 1 base for J; bases not matched to a gene: 18. The CDR3 consists of 20 residues. Germline V gene lookup returns CDR1 SGHRS and CDR2 YFSETQ. The CDR3 spells CASSFPPAGGEISSYNEQFF. The DNA of the CDR3 is TGCGCCAGCAGCTTCCCCCCTGCAGGGGGAGAAATTAGTTCCTACAATGAGCAGTTCTTC. Full variable domain (outside the CDR3, taken from reference TRBV5-1 and TRBJ2-1): KAGVTQTPRYLIKTRGQQVTLSCSPISGHRSVSWYQQTPGQGLQFLFEYFSETQRNKGNFPGRFSGRQFSNSRSEMNVSTLELGDSALYLCASSFPPAGGEISSYNEQFFGPGTRLTVL.

The CDR3 loop is CSASRMKQGIGEAFF. The CDR3 DNA follows: TGCAGTGCTAGTCGGATGAAACAGGGGATTGGTGAAGCTTTCTTT. This sequence joins TRBV20-1 and TRBJ1-1, with 7 bases matching TRBD1. This CDR3 has 15 residues. After removal of 3 bases from V and 7 bases from J, the junction contained 14 bases not matched to a gene. From germline, CDR1 is DFQATT and CDR2 SNEGSKA (reference sequence).

The J gene is TRBJ2-1, the V gene TRBV7-3; D is possibly TRBD1 (6 bases). The CDR3 is 15 amino acids. V dropped 4 bases and J dropped 3 bases, with 13 bases sitting between them. Per the germline V gene, CDR1 is SGHTA and CDR2 is FQGTGA. CDR3 sequence: CASSSRQVYYNEQFF. The CDR3 DNA follows: TGTGCCAGCAGCTCCCGACAGGTCTACTACAATGAGCAGTTCTTC. The entire variable domain, with the rest obtained from reference TRBV7-3 and TRBJ2-1, is as follows: GAGVSQTPSNKVTEKGKYVELRCDPISGHTALYWYRQSLGQGPEFLIYFQGTGAADDSGLPNDRFFAVRPEGSVSTLKIQRTERGDSAVYLCASSSRQVYYNEQFFGPGTRLTVL.

CDR3 sequence (DNA): TGTGCCAGCAGCGTAGGACTAGCACCTACCTACGAGCAGTACTTC. Translation gives CASSVGLAPTYEQYF. The chain combines TRBV7-2 with TRBJ2-7, with 8 bases matching TRBD2. The junction had 8 bases not matched to a gene; V was cut back by 5 bases and J by 2 bases. This CDR3 region has 15 residues. From germline, CDR1 is SGHTA and CDR2 FQGNSA.

This chain links TRBV28 with TRBJ2-7; TRBD2 might be the D (6 bases). Germline assignment: CDR1 MDHEN and CDR2 SYDVKM. V was pared by 3 bases and J by 0 bases, with 15 bases between. The CDR3 length is 16 residues. The CDR3 region has the DNA TGTGCCAGCAGTTTTATCGTAGCGGTCAACTCCTACGAGCAGTACTTC. The encoded protein is CASSFIVAVNSYEQYF.

The chain couples TRBV6-5 to TRBJ1-1; D may be TRBD1 (6 bases). CDR1 MNHEY and CDR2 SVGAGI come from the germline V gene. The V end was cut by 11 bases, the J end by 11 bases, with 24 bases between. This CDR3 has 13 residues. Here the CDR3 DNA reads TGTGCCGTTCGGGGGGCGGAAAGCCGAGGTGCTTTCTTT. It specifies CAVRGAESRGAFF.

This sequence joins TRBV7-8 and TRBJ2-5; TRBD1 matches 9 bases. The CDR3 consists of 15 residues. The germline gives CDR1 SGHVS, CDR2 FQNEAQ. J lost 5 bases, V lost 5 bases, and 9 bases had no gene match. As DNA, the CDR3 is TGTGCCAGCAGCCCACAGGGGGCGTTGACGGAGACCCAGTACTTC. Protein: CASSPQGALTETQYF.

This chain links TRBV21-1 with TRBJ1-4; the DNA was not compared with TRBD1, the D call given in the table. TRBV21-1 is a documented pseudogene. The CDR3 spans 17 residues. CDR3 in amino acids: CASSKRVTGGRHEKLFF. In DNA, the CDR3 is TGTGCCAGCAGCAAACGGGTCACAGGGGGAAGGCATGAAAAACTGTTTTTT.

This chain joins TRBV3-1 (or the pseudogene TRBV3-2) and TRBJ2-3; perhaps TRBD2 as D (5 bases). CDR3 length equals 14 residues. V was trimmed by 4 bases and J by 4 bases, leaving 12 bases between them. Germline CDR1 and CDR2: LGHDT and YNNKEL (reference sequence). In DNA form, the CDR3 reads TGTGCCAGCAGCCTGTTGGGGAGATCAGATACGCAGTATTTT. Protein sequence: CASSLLGRSDTQYF.

The J gene is TRBJ2-7, the V gene TRBV2, with a tentative D call TRBD1 (5 bases). Germline CDR1 SNHLY, CDR2 FYNNEI. Trimming took off 2 bases at V and 6 bases at J, with 11 bases between the two ends. The CDR3 spans 13 residues. The chain's CDR3 is CASSEILGVEQYF. The CDR3 nucleotides are TGTGCCAGCAGTGAAATTTTAGGGGTCGAGCAGTACTTC.

This chain links TRBV2 with TRBJ2-2, with unresolved D. The germline V gene encodes CDR1 SNHLY and CDR2 FYNNEI. V lost 2 bases, J lost 0 bases, and 10 bases lay in between. The CDR3 is 16 residues long. CDR3 sequence reads: CASSEQVAANTGELFF. The CDR3 nucleotides are TGTGCCAGCAGTGAACAGGTGGCAGCGAACACCGGGGAGCTGTTTTTT. The full variable domain, completed using reference TRBV2 and TRBJ2-2, is EPEVTQTPSHQVTQMGQEVILRCVPISNHLYFYWYRQILGQKVEFLVSFYNNEISEKSEIFDDQFSVERPDGSNFTLKIRSTKLEDSAMYFCASSEQVAANTGELFFGEGSRLTVL.

This clone was counted between two and nine times. The chain employs TRBV7-9 and TRBJ2-7; 10 bases are a match to TRBD2. V trimming: 4 bases; J trimming: 0 bases; junction bases outside the gene matches: 6. From germline, CDR1 is SEHNR and CDR2 FQNEAQ (reference sequence). The CDR3 is 16 residues long. CDR3: CASSSLTSGPSYEQYF. CDR3 nucleotide sequence: TGTGCCAGCAGCTCCTTGACTAGCGGGCCCTCCTACGAGCAGTACTTC.

V is TRBV6-6 and J is TRBJ2-5; 8 bases fit TRBD1. Germline V lookup: CDR1 MNHNY, CDR2 SVGAGI (reference sequence). The J segment lost 1 base and the V segment lost 5 bases, leaving 6 bases of the junction unmatched. The CDR3 has 15 amino acids. CDR3 DNA: TGTGCCAGCAGTCGCGACAGGGGAGGCCAAGAGACCCAGTACTTC. Encoded protein: CASSRDRGGQETQYF.

The rearrangement links TRBV28 to TRBJ1-6; a possible D gene is TRBD1 (6 bases). The CDR3 length is 14 residues. Germline CDR1 and CDR2: MDHEN and SYDVKM. V shed 6 bases and J shed 7 bases, with 13 bases lying between them. The CDR3, as DNA: TGTGCCAGCAGGGGGGCACAGGAGAATTCACCCCTCCACTTT. It is translated as CASRGAQENSPLHF.

The chain combines TRBV11-2 with TRBJ2-1, with 7 bases that match TRBD2. The length of the CDR3 is 18 residues. Germline lookup yields CDR1 SGHAT and CDR2 FQNNGV. Trimming removed 0 bases from V and 6 bases from J; junction bases left unmatched: 14. CDR3 amino acids: CASSLEGFRRETRNEQFF. The CDR3 region has the DNA TGTGCCAGCAGCTTAGAAGGATTTCGGCGGGAGACCCGCAATGAGCAGTTCTTC.

A single count supports this clone. The J gene is TRBJ1-4, the V gene TRBV5-1, with D possibly being TRBD1 (6 bases). CDR1 is SGHRS, CDR2 YFSETQ, per germline. Between the trimmed V and J ends, which lost 4 bases and 6 bases, there was a span of 19 bases. This CDR3 spans 16 amino acids. CDR3 bases: TGCGCCAGCAGCCCGGGGAGGGGGGGCTTTGATGAAAAACTGTTTTTT. It yields the protein CASSPGRGGFDEKLFF.